A few counts support the clone carrying this T cell receptor (beta chain). Its antigen is currently unknown. V lost 5 bases to trimming and J lost 10 bases, with 15 bases between them. The length of the CDR3 is 11 residues. Looked up from germline, CDR1 is GTSNPN and CDR2 is SVGIG (reference sequence). These data are taken from a study of identical twins. Study outcomes and limitations: In cord blood, abundant beta clonotypes had fewer insertions; memory showed no trend.

Unique molecular identifiers were present on the cDNA, and a universal primer site came from template switching. TCRdb re-derived calls from the 5' RACE reads in MiXCR, one entry per CDR3 protein. The sample has under 800,000 distinct CDR3 sequences, about 20% seen once. Another study also made use of these data, one on T cells expressing NK-cell markers. That paper states: Out of eight donors sequenced, seven tested HCMV-seropositive and the remaining one seronegative. The study found dominant NKG2C+ clonotypes at roughly 1.0-7.5% of CD8+ T cells in about six donors.

This TCR was recovered from a young woman in good health. Sequencing input: PBMCs. This chain joins TRBV30 and TRBJ2-7; no clear D. The DNA for the CDR3 is TGTGCCTGGGAAACCAATCGGGCCCAGTACTTC. This sequence encodes CAWETNRAQYF.